The TCR beta chain described here comes from a study of T cell repertoires in cytomegalovirus infection. Study as a whole: Public TCR beta signatures indicated both CMV infection and matching HLA type.

This clonotype has a handful of counts. The target antigen is unknown. The study's findings and limits: Accumulated public TCR beta family frequency recognized individuals carrying CMV together with the relevant HLA. Ex vivo responses were dominated by HLA-C-restricted CMV-specific TCR beta clonotypes.

One entry per CDR3 protein, called by TCRdb with MiXCR from the reads. The repertoire holds about 490,000 distinct CDR3 sequences, with about 17% as singletons. Looked up from germline, CDR1 is DFQATT and CDR2 is SNEGSKA (reference sequence). The CDR3 contains 16 residues. V lost 6 bases, J lost 2 bases, and 13 bases stayed unmatched. The receptor comes from a human donor in good health (CMV status not recorded). Some clones in this sample may be carry-over from other donors' samples. Material for sequencing was CD8+ T cells from PBMCs. The chain is built from TRBV20-1 and TRBJ2-7, with 10 bases that match TRBD2. The CDR3 protein is CSAEGLALTYTYEQYF. The CDR3 nucleotides read TGCAGTGCAGAGGGACTAGCGTTAACCTATACCTACGAGCAGTACTTC.